The text below deals with one TCR beta chain. Its antigen is still unknown. The CDR3 is cut off 3 residues early in the read; its end comes from the germline J gene. CDR1 is DFQATT, CDR2 SNEGSKA, per germline (reference sequence). The V segment lost 6 bases and the J segment 3 bases; nucleotides outside the gene matches: 3. This CDR3 region has 12 residues. Sequencing used immunoSEQ multiplex PCR; TCRdb keeps in-frame clones, though not all of them. The sample counts about 42,000 clones, none seen once; the ten largest own 5% to 6.5%. This specimen comes from a study of T cell clonality in common variable immunodeficiency. Study results and limitations: Reportedly, TCR beta sequences from common variable immunodeficiency showed fewer deletions and N-nucleotide insertions. CVID subjects had higher TCRbeta clonality than healthy controls, most marked in about a third.

Sequences were obtained from peripheral blood mononuclear cells. The rearrangement joins TRBV20-1 to TRBJ1-2, with 8 bases matching TRBD1. This clonotype originated in a human donor with common variable immunodeficiency. Partial CDR3 DNA: TGCAGTGCACGGGACAGGTACTATGGC. Translation gives CSARDRYYG. The CDR3 as a whole reads CSARDRYYGYTF.